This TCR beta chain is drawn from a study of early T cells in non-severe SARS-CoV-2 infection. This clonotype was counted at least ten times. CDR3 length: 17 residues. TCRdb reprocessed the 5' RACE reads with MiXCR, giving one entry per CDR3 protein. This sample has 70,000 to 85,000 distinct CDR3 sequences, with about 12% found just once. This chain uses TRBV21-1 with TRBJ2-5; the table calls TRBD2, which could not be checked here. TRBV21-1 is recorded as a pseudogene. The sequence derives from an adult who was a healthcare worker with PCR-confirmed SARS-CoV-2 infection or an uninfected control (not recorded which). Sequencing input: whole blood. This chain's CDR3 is CASSKNPSGASEETQYF. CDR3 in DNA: TGTGCCAGCAGCAAAAACCCTAGCGGGGCCTCGGAGGAGACCCAGTACTTC.